This is a list of T cell receptor beta chains from one sample in a study. TCRdb reanalysed the 5' RACE reads using MiXCR and keeps one entry per CDR3 protein. The sample has under 45,000 distinct CDR3 sequences; around 20% are singletons. The sample was Tregs sorted from blood. The receptors originated from a female donor with breast cancer. CDR3s include the opening cysteine and the closing phenylalanine or tryptophan. A D gene is named only where the DNA matches it firmly. Expanded clones get a size class; other rows say once, few or many, or leave the size out.

v_call: TRBV12-3/TRBV12-4; d_call: NA; j_call: TRBJ2-5; clone_size: NA; cdr3_nt: TGTGCCAGCAGTTCTAGAACCCCTGGGAGTGAGACCCAGTACTTC; cdr3_aa: CASSSRTPGSETQYF
v_call: TRBV7-8; d_call: NA; j_call: TRBJ2-5; clone_size: NA; cdr3_nt: TGTGCCAGCAGCTCGAGATGGGGCAGGGGGGTGGGTACCCAGTACTTC; cdr3_aa: CASSSRWGRGVGTQYF
v_call: TRBV9; d_call: NA; j_call: TRBJ2-3; clone_size: many; cdr3_nt: TGTGCCAGCAGCGTAGGGGCGGCAGACAGCACAGATACGCAGTATTTT; cdr3_aa: CASSVGAADSTDTQYF
v_call: TRBV6-5; d_call: TRBD1; j_call: TRBJ1-1; clone_size: many; cdr3_nt: TGTGCCAGCAGTCCCGAGGGGGCAGCCACTGAAGCTTTCTTT; cdr3_aa: CASSPEGAATEAFF
v_call: TRBV6-6; d_call: NA; j_call: TRBJ2-1; clone_size: few; cdr3_nt: TGTGCCAGCAGTTGGGCAGGGGGGAATGAGCAGTTCTTC; cdr3_aa: CASSWAGGNEQFF
v_call: TRBV18; d_call: TRBD1; j_call: TRBJ1-2; clone_size: NA; cdr3_nt: TGTGCCAGCTCACCAGGACAGGGAGATGGCTACACCTTC; cdr3_aa: CASSPGQGDGYTF
v_call: TRBV4-1; d_call: NA; j_call: TRBJ1-2; clone_size: many; cdr3_nt: TGCGCCAGCAGCCAAGACGGGAGGAAGGGCTACACCTTC; cdr3_aa: CASSQDGRKGYTF
v_call: TRBV29-1; d_call: NA; j_call: TRBJ2-1; clone_size: many; cdr3_nt: TGCAGCGCCCGAAGGACCGCAAATGAGCAGTTCTTC; cdr3_aa: CSARRTANEQFF
v_call: TRBV28; d_call: NA; j_call: TRBJ2-3; clone_size: many; cdr3_nt: TGTGCCAGCAGTTTACTGGCAGGGGAAGCAGATACGCAGTATTTT; cdr3_aa: CASSLLAGEADTQYF
v_call: TRBV28; d_call: NA; j_call: TRBJ2-7; clone_size: many; cdr3_nt: TGTGCCAGCAGTCCCTCTACTTACGAGCAGTACTTC; cdr3_aa: CASSPSTYEQYF
v_call: TRBV20-1; d_call: TRBD2; j_call: TRBJ2-3; clone_size: NA; cdr3_nt: TGCAGTGCCCCTGGAAGCCTACTAGCGGGAGTCGCAGATACGCAGTATTTT; cdr3_aa: CSAPGSLLAGVADTQYF
v_call: TRBV20-1; d_call: NA; j_call: TRBJ2-7; clone_size: NA; cdr3_nt: TGCAGTGCTAGAGAGCTTAGCGGCCCATCCTACGAGCAGTACTTC; cdr3_aa: CSARELSGPSYEQYF
v_call: TRBV5-4; d_call: NA; j_call: TRBJ2-2; clone_size: many; cdr3_nt: TGTGCCAGCAGTCCCCCCTTAGGCCCCGGGGAGCTGTTTTTT; cdr3_aa: CASSPPLGPGELFF
v_call: TRBV6-1; d_call: TRBD1; j_call: TRBJ2-2; clone_size: once; cdr3_nt: TGTGCCGGCAGTGGGCAGGGGGTAAACACCGGGGAGCTGTTTTTT; cdr3_aa: CAGSGQGVNTGELFF
v_call: TRBV11-1; d_call: NA; j_call: TRBJ2-1; clone_size: many; cdr3_nt: TGTGCCAGCAGCTCCCCCTCTACCAGGAACAATGAGCAGTTCTTC; cdr3_aa: CASSSPSTRNNEQFF
v_call: TRBV6-5; d_call: NA; j_call: TRBJ2-1; clone_size: NA; cdr3_nt: TGTGCCAGCAGGGTTAGTGGACGGGACAATGAGCAGTTCTTC; cdr3_aa: CASRVSGRDNEQFF
v_call: TRBV5-6; d_call: NA; j_call: TRBJ2-1; clone_size: few; cdr3_nt: TGTGCCAGCAGCTTGGTTACAGCAGGGAGGATCGATGAGCAGTTCTTC; cdr3_aa: CASSLVTAGRIDEQFF
v_call: TRBV2; d_call: TRBD2; j_call: TRBJ2-1; clone_size: many; cdr3_nt: TGTGCCAGCAAGGTAGCGGGCTCCTACAATGAGCAGTTCTTC; cdr3_aa: CASKVAGSYNEQFF
v_call: TRBV7-9; d_call: NA; j_call: TRBJ1-2; clone_size: NA; cdr3_nt: TGTGCCAGCAGTTACCGCTATGGCTACACCTTC; cdr3_aa: CASSYRYGYTF
v_call: TRBV4-2; d_call: NA; j_call: TRBJ2-7; clone_size: NA; cdr3_nt: TGTGCCGGCAGCGCCAGTGTCGGGAGAACCCACGAGCAGTACTTC; cdr3_aa: CAGSASVGRTHEQYF
v_call: TRBV6-1; d_call: NA; j_call: TRBJ2-2; clone_size: NA; cdr3_nt: TGTGCCAGCAGTGATCGACTAGGAGACACCGGGGAGCTGTTTTTT; cdr3_aa: CASSDRLGDTGELFF
v_call: TRBV6-2/TRBV6-3; d_call: NA; j_call: TRBJ1-1; clone_size: many; cdr3_nt: TGTGCCAGCAGTTACGCAGGGAGGAACACTGAAGCTTTCTTT; cdr3_aa: CASSYAGRNTEAFF
v_call: TRBV28; d_call: TRBD2; j_call: TRBJ2-5; clone_size: many; cdr3_nt: TGTGCCAGCGGTTCCGGACTAGCGTATAAAGAGACCCAGTACTTC; cdr3_aa: CASGSGLAYKETQYF
v_call: TRBV7-9; d_call: TRBD2; j_call: TRBJ2-1; clone_size: NA; cdr3_nt: TGTGCCAGCAGCTCCCTAGCGGGGAAGGCTGAGCAGTGCTTC; cdr3_aa: CASSSLAGKAEQCF
v_call: TRBV29-1; d_call: NA; j_call: TRBJ2-2; clone_size: many; cdr3_nt: TGCAGCGTTGAAAAGGGTGGCGGGGAGCTGTTTTTT; cdr3_aa: CSVEKGGGELFF
v_call: TRBV5-1; d_call: NA; j_call: TRBJ2-1; clone_size: many; cdr3_nt: TGCGCCAGCAGCATGGACCCTAGCCGGGACAATGAGCAGTTCTTC; cdr3_aa: CASSMDPSRDNEQFF